This T cell receptor beta chain was documented in a study of CD8 T cells in ankylosing spondylitis. Study observations and caveats: In ankylosing spondylitis patients, matched synovial fluid reportedly showed significant enrichment of disease-linked clones. A TCR beta motif of about eight highly homologous variants seemed to mark ankylosing spondylitis blood.

The CDR3 contains 14 residues. Germline V gene sequence: CDR1 SQVTM, CDR2 ANQGSEA. The germline V and J ends were trimmed by 6 bases and 1 base, with 15 bases remaining between them. This clonotype was recorded at least ten times. Its antigen is unknown. Using its own MiXCR run on the 5' RACE reads, TCRdb lists one record per CDR3 protein. The profile shows around 490,000 distinct CDR3 sequences, under 5.5% of them singletons. The TCR originated in a male donor with ankylosing spondylitis. The sample taken for sequencing was blood, either unsorted or a sorted T cell fraction (not recorded which). The J gene is TRBJ1-1, the V gene TRBV29-1; D call uncertain. CDR3 coding DNA: TGCAGCGTCGCCACGGGAGGGTCGAACACTGAAGCTTTCTTT. Translating it yields CSVATGGSNTEAFF.